One TCR beta chain is described in this entry. The antigen remains undetermined. PCR used 60 Vbeta primers and 13 Jbeta primers. Using immunoSEQ multiplex PCR, the repertoire was profiled, and TCRdb retains in-frame clones only, with some absent. The sample includes about 200,000 clones, approximately 70% of them seen just once. This sample stems from a study of cytomegalovirus exposure and HLA in healthy donors. Study-level background: Genetic ancestry analysis placed around four fifths of the 410 or so donors that were genotyped in the Caucasian-associated cluster.

Findings of the study overall: Earlier analysis yielded a pattern in which most TCR beta V segments were productive about 87% or about 30% of the time. Relative to equally common others, HLA-associated TCR beta chains showed greater clonal expansion in a later analysis. A later analysis associated about 18,000 TCR beta sequences with HLA alleles at a 0.05 false discovery rate.

CDR3 length equals 18 residues. J is TRBJ1-2 and V is TRBV21-1; the table calls TRBD1, which could not be checked here. TRBV21-1 is flagged as a pseudogene. The material sequenced was PBMCs. This clonotype originated in a man aged 40-49 years in good health and CMV-seropositive. The DNA of the CDR3 is TGTGCCAGCAGCAAGGGGACAGGTGGGGACCAACTCTTCTATGGCTACACCTTC. As protein: CASSKGTGGDQLFYGYTF.